The 16 T cell receptor beta chains below come from one sample, sequenced in a study of blood T cell repertoires in COVID-19. Assay: immunoSEQ multiplex PCR; the TCRdb copy retains only in-frame clones and omits some. The table shows about 250,000 clones, with approximately 91% occurring only once. The sequenced sample consisted of peripheral blood. The source of these receptors is a woman in her forties who had recovered from COVID-19.

The chain combines TRBV19 with TRBJ2-7; 8 bases align to TRBD2. Per the germline V gene, CDR1 is LNHDA and CDR2 is SQIVND (reference sequence). The CDR3 covers 16 residues. Germline trimming cut 7 bases from V and 0 bases from J; bases unmatched to any gene: 11. Here the CDR3 DNA reads TGTGCCAGTACCCCCGCGGGGGGCGTAAGCTCCTACGAGCAGTACTTC. Amino acid sequence: CASTPAGGVSSYEQYF.

This chain connects TRBV27 to TRBJ2-1; 8 bases line up with TRBD2. With V trimmed by 3 bases and J by 4 bases, 5 bases remained unmatched. Looked up from germline, CDR1 is MNHEY and CDR2 is SMNVEV (reference sequence). The CDR3 loop spans 15 amino acids. The CDR3 sequence: CASSFDSGGYNEQFF. CDR3 DNA: TGTGCCAGCAGTTTCGACTCGGGAGGGTACAATGAGCAGTTCTTC.

V is TRBV24-1 and J is TRBJ2-7; TRBD1 matches 9 bases. This CDR3 has 16 residues. The germline V gene has CDR1 KGHDR and CDR2 SFDVKD. After removal of 3 bases from V and 5 bases from J, the junction contained 10 bases not matched to a gene. DNA of the CDR3: TGTGCCACCAGTGATCCTCGGTGGGACAGGGTGGACGAGCAGTACTTC. Its translation: CATSDPRWDRVDEQYF.

J is TRBJ2-7 and V is TRBV4-2, with 7 bases identical to TRBD2. This CDR3 has 16 amino acids. The V gene's germline CDR1 is LGHNA and CDR2 YNFKEQ. J gave up 2 bases and V 0 bases, and 7 bases lay outside the gene matches. CDR3 residues: CASSQEWASGTYEQYF. The CDR3 DNA sequence: TGTGCCAGCAGCCAAGAGTGGGCTAGCGGCACCTACGAGCAGTACTTC.

The chain joins TRBV3-1 (or the pseudogene TRBV3-2) to TRBJ2-6, with D possibly being TRBD1 (6 bases). This CDR3 has 20 amino acids. With 1 base removed from V and 0 bases from J, the gap between germline ends came to 19 bases. CDR1 is LGHDT and CDR2 is YNNKEL in the germline V gene (reference sequence). The CDR3: CASSQAPADRPHSGANVLTF. The CDR3 nucleotides are TGTGCCAGCAGCCAAGCTCCGGCGGACAGACCTCACTCTGGGGCCAACGTCCTGACTTTC.

The genes are TRBV20-1 and TRBJ2-2, with D tentatively TRBD2 (6 bases). Looked up from germline, CDR1 is DFQATT and CDR2 is SNEGSKA (reference sequence). This CDR3 has 16 amino acids. The V and J ends lost 3 bases and 5 bases respectively, with 19 bases between them. The CDR3 is CSASSRESVGTGELFF. CDR3 DNA sequence: TGCAGTGCTAGTTCCCGGGAGTCGGTAGGGACCGGGGAGCTGTTTTTT.

The genes are TRBV5-1 and TRBJ2-3, with 9 nucleotides matching TRBD1. V gave up 6 bases and J gave up 4 bases; unmatched junction bases: 9. CDR3 size: 15 residues. Germline V gene lookup returns CDR1 SGHRS and CDR2 YFSETQ. CDR3 sequence: CASTYPTGGADTQYF. As DNA, the CDR3 is TGCGCCAGCACCTACCCGACAGGGGGTGCAGATACGCAGTATTTT. The whole variable domain, remainder taken from reference TRBV5-1 and TRBJ2-3, is KAGVTQTPRYLIKTRGQQVTLSCSPISGHRSVSWYQQTPGQGLQFLFEYFSETQRNKGNFPGRFSGRQFSNSRSEMNVSTLELGDSALYLCASTYPTGGADTQYFGPGTRLTVL.

This clone was observed a single time. This rearrangement joins TRBV19 to TRBJ2-5; TRBD1 aligns across 8 bases. Germline CDR1 reads LNHDA; CDR2 reads SQIVND (reference sequence). The CDR3 has 15 amino acids. The junction had 10 bases not matched to a gene; V was cut back by 5 bases and J by 5 bases. Here the CDR3 DNA reads TGTGCCAGTAGTCGAGGACAGGGTCCCATGGAGACCCAGTACTTC. Translation: CASSRGQGPMETQYF.

The chain employs TRBV24-1 and TRBJ2-1, with a tentative D call TRBD2 (5 bases). Trimming shortened V by 5 bases and J by 2 bases, and 9 bases separated the two germline ends. The germline V gene has CDR1 KGHDR and CDR2 SFDVKD. This CDR3 contains 14 residues. This chain's CDR3 is CATSAEDAYNEQFF. The CDR3, as DNA: TGTGCCACCAGTGCGGAGGACGCCTACAATGAGCAGTTCTTC.

The chain is built from TRBV6-1 and TRBJ2-1; D perhaps matches TRBD2 (9 bases). V was cut by 4 bases and J by 4 bases, with 20 bases left in between. The CDR3 loop spans 17 amino acids. The V gene's germline CDR1 is MNHNS and CDR2 SASEGT. The DNA for the CDR3 is TGTGCCAGCAGTGGGGGGACTAGCAACAGGGGGTACAATGAGCAGTTCTTC. This gives the protein CASSGGTSNRGYNEQFF.

This sequence joins TRBV7-2 and TRBJ1-5; the match to TRBD1 covers 8 bases. The CDR3 runs 15 residues. Germline V gene data show CDR1 as SGHTA and CDR2 as FQGNSA. With V trimmed by 3 bases and J by 7 bases, 8 bases remained unmatched. The CDR3, as DNA: TGTGCCAGCAGCTTGGGTCAGGGGGCACGACAGCCCCAGCATTTT. This codes for CASSLGQGARQPQHF.

V is TRBV7-3 and J is TRBJ2-1; 11 bases fit TRBD1. Germline trimming cut 4 bases from V and 5 bases from J; bases unmatched to any gene: 1. This CDR3 contains 14 residues. The germline gives CDR1 SGHTA, CDR2 FQGTGA. This CDR3 is CASSSGQGDNEQFF. CDR3 nucleotide sequence: TGTGCCAGCAGCTCGGGACAGGGGGACAATGAGCAGTTCTTC. The complete variable domain, with remaining parts taken from reference TRBV7-3 and TRBJ2-1, reads GAGVSQTPSNKVTEKGKYVELRCDPISGHTALYWYRQSLGQGPEFLIYFQGTGAADDSGLPNDRFFAVRPEGSVSTLKIQRTERGDSAVYLCASSSGQGDNEQFFGPGTRLTVL.

The chain couples TRBV24-1 to TRBJ2-7; TRBD2 agrees at 11 bases. The CDR3 runs 14 residues. The V segment lost 4 bases and the J segment 7 bases; nucleotides outside the gene matches: 5. From germline, CDR1 is KGHDR and CDR2 SFDVKD. The CDR3 DNA follows: TGTGCCACCAGTGAGCCGGGACTAGCGGAGGAGCAGTACTTC. Its translation: CATSEPGLAEEQYF.

This sequence joins TRBV28 and TRBJ1-3; the match to TRBD1 covers 8 bases. The germline V gene has CDR1 MDHEN and CDR2 SYDVKM. This CDR3 has 18 residues. V shed 6 bases, J shed 2 bases, and the junction held 15 bases outside the gene matches. The CDR3: CASSRAGTGGRTGNTIYF. DNA of the CDR3: TGTGCCAGCAGCCGCGCCGGGACAGGCGGGCGGACTGGAAACACCATATATTTT.

The gene calls are TRBV19 and TRBJ2-3; TRBD1 is a possible D gene (6 bases). Germline CDR1 and CDR2: LNHDA and SQIVND (reference sequence). The CDR3 runs to 13 residues. V dropped 8 bases and J dropped 2 bases, with 11 bases sitting between them. This chain's CDR3 is CASRQASTDTQYF. CDR3 DNA sequence: TGTGCCAGTCGACAGGCCTCCACAGATACGCAGTATTTT.

The chain joins TRBV29-1 to TRBJ2-4; 7 bases map to TRBD1. The trim removed 4 bases at V and 9 bases at J, leaving 6 bases unmatched. This CDR3 has 12 amino acids. From germline, CDR1 is SQVTM and CDR2 ANQGSEA. The CDR3 region has the DNA TGCAGCGTTGGCACAGGGGACATCATTCAGTACTTC. Translated: CSVGTGDIIQYF.